Presented here are 26 T cell receptor beta chains from one specimen sequenced in a study of T cells after yellow fever vaccination. TCRdb passed the 5' RACE reads through MiXCR, listing each CDR3 protein once. The sample gives fewer than 350,000 distinct CDR3 sequences, around 4% of which show up once; 20% to 30% is in the top ten. The input for sequencing was PBMCs, taken on the day of the yellow fever booster vaccination. All receptors come from a man between 18 and 35 years old who received the YFV17D yellow fever vaccine.

This clonotype showed up many times. The chain carries TRBV6-1 and TRBJ2-7; weak D call: TRBD2 (5 bases). V shed 0 bases and J shed 7 bases, with 10 bases lying between them. Per germline, CDR1 MNHNS and CDR2 SASEGT. This CDR3 region has 13 residues. The CDR3 spells CASSEARPGEQYV. In nucleotides, the CDR3 is TGTGCCAGCAGTGAAGCCCGACCGGGGGAGCAGTACGTC.

In this sample, this clonotype turned up many times. The chain is built from TRBV20-1 and TRBJ1-2, with D perhaps TRBD1 (5 bases). CDR1 and CDR2 (germline): DFQATT, SNEGSKA (reference sequence). V was pared by 7 bases and J by 3 bases, with 15 bases between. CDR3 length equals 13 residues. CDR3 sequence: CSVIAQVYYGYTF. The CDR3 coding sequence is TGCAGTGTTATTGCACAGGTGTACTATGGCTACACCTTC.

This clonotype was detected many times. CDR3 in amino acids: CASSPLSGGAYNEQFF. CDR3 bases: TGTGCCAGCTCACCACTGAGCGGGGGGGCCTACAATGAGCAGTTCTTC. The genes are TRBV18 and TRBJ2-1, with 10 bases fitting TRBD2. The length of the CDR3 is 16 residues. After removal of 1 base from V and 2 bases from J, the junction contained 2 bases not matched to a gene. Germline lookup yields CDR1 KGHSH and CDR2 LQKENI.

In this sample, this clonotype turned up many times. The chain joins TRBV7-2 to TRBJ2-1, with TRBD2 matching over 7 bases. The J segment lost 4 bases and the V segment lost 1 base, leaving 10 bases of the junction unmatched. The CDR3 is 17 residues long. The germline gives CDR1 SGHTA, CDR2 FQGNSA. The DNA of the CDR3 is TGTGCCAGCAGCTTAGTAGGAAGAGCGGGGCCGTACAATGAGCAGTTCTTC. Translation: CASSLVGRAGPYNEQFF.

This clonotype was seen ten or more times. The chain joins TRBV5-1 to TRBJ1-1, with TRBD1 identical over 7 bases. Per the germline V gene, CDR1 is SGHRS and CDR2 is YFSETQ. The CDR3 extends over 14 amino acids. V lost 4 bases to trimming and J lost 2 bases; unmatched junction nucleotides: 5. The CDR3 reads CASSIYRGNTEAFF. CDR3 DNA: TGCGCCAGCAGCATCTACAGGGGCAACACTGAAGCTTTCTTT.

V gene TRBV6-5 combines with J gene TRBJ2-7, with 8 bases matching TRBD2. Germline V gives CDR1 MNHEY, CDR2 SVGAGI. J gave up 3 bases and V 0 bases, and 4 bases lay outside the gene matches. The CDR3 length is 15 residues. CDR3 bases: TGTGCCAGCAGTTACTCGGCGGGGGGCCTCTACGAGCAGTACGTC. This codes for CASSYSAGGLYEQYV.

This clonotype was found many times. The chain links TRBV6-2 or TRBV6-3 to TRBJ2-3, with D possibly matching TRBD2 (5 bases). CDR1 MNHEY and CDR2 SVGEGT come from the germline V gene. V was cut by 7 bases and J by 0 bases, with 29 bases left in between. The CDR3 length is 20 residues. In DNA form, the CDR3 reads TGTGCCAGCACCGCGTGGAGCCGGGATTATATTGGCGGTAGCACAGATACGCAGTATTTT. This encodes CASTAWSRDYIGGSTDTQYF.

Ten or more counts support this clonotype. This chain links TRBV7-2 with TRBJ1-5, with D hard to call. This CDR3 has 17 amino acids. V lost 3 bases, J lost 0 bases, and 15 bases lay in between. Germline V gives CDR1 SGHTA, CDR2 FQGNSA. In DNA, the CDR3 is TGTGCCAGCAGCTTTAGAAGCTCACCTTATAGCAATCAGCCCCAGCATTTT. Translated: CASSFRSSPYSNQPQHF.

This clonotype showed up many times. The V call is TRBV7-9, the J call TRBJ2-1; no clear D. From germline, CDR1 is SEHNR and CDR2 FQNEAQ (reference sequence). V was cut by 5 bases and J by 12 bases, with 17 bases left in between. The CDR3 contains 13 residues. The CDR3 protein is CASSRTEEFRQFF. CDR3 sequence (DNA): TGTGCCAGCAGCCGTACAGAGGAGTTTAGGCAGTTCTTC. The full variable domain, in which reference TRBV7-9 and TRBJ2-1 provide the parts outside the CDR3, is DTGVSQNPRHKITKRGQNVTFRCDPISEHNRLYWYRQTLGQGPEFLTYFQNEAQLEKSRLLSDRFSAERPKGSFSTLEIQRTEQGDSAMYLCASSRTEEFRQFFGPGTRLTVL.

This sequence joins TRBV12-3 or TRBV12-4 and TRBJ1-2; D is undetermined. CDR3 length: 13 amino acids. V lost 1 base and J lost 4, with 7 bases in between. The chain's CDR3 is CASSLGHSYGYTF. CDR3 DNA: TGTGCCAGCAGTTTAGGCCATTCCTATGGCTACACCTTC.

The genes are TRBV5-1 and TRBJ2-1; D gene ambiguous. CDR3 length: 11 residues. Germline CDR1 reads SGHRS; CDR2 reads YFSETQ. V was clipped by 5 bases and J by 6 bases, with 6 bases between them. CDR3 amino acids: CASSYTNEQFF. DNA of the CDR3: TGCGCCAGCAGTTACACCAATGAGCAGTTCTTC.

This clonotype was counted a few times. The genes are TRBV6-5 and TRBJ1-2; D is undetermined. V was shortened by 1 base and J by 1 base, with 19 bases between the two germline ends. CDR3 length equals 18 residues. Germline CDR1 and CDR2: MNHEY and SVGAGI. CDR3 sequence (DNA): TGTGCCAGCAGTTACTTATTTGTCCGGCGGACGGATAACTATGGCTACACCTTC. This encodes CASSYLFVRRTDNYGYTF.

The chain joins TRBV5-4 to TRBJ1-1, with D unclear. Germline V gene sequence: CDR1 SGHNT, CDR2 YYREEE (reference sequence). The CDR3 is made up of 13 amino acids. V gave up 5 bases and J gave up 8 bases, with 16 bases separating them. This CDR3 is CASRGPGSREAFF. CDR3 bases: TGTGCCAGCAGGGGCCCGGGTTCCCGAGAAGCTTTCTTT.

The table lists this clonotype with many counts. The genes are TRBV5-1 and TRBJ1-1, with D uncertain. Looked up from germline, CDR1 is SGHRS and CDR2 is YFSETQ. CDR3 size: 16 residues. Deletions cut 1 base from V and 5 bases from J, with 18 bases between. The CDR3, as DNA: TGCGCCAGCAGCTTGTTTAGGGCGAAGGGTGTAACTGAAGCTTTCTTT. It translates to CASSLFRAKGVTEAFF.

The chain combines TRBV7-2 with TRBJ1-2; TRBD1 matches at 7 bases. This CDR3 comprises 16 residues. Germline trimming cut 3 bases from V and 4 bases from J; bases unmatched to any gene: 11. Germline V gene lookup returns CDR1 SGHTA and CDR2 FQGNSA. The CDR3 DNA reads TGTGCCAGCAGCTTTGACAGGGAGTATTCCTCCTATGGCTACACCTTC. Translation gives CASSFDREYSSYGYTF.

The table lists this clonotype with many counts. The rearrangement uses TRBV5-1 and TRBJ1-4; no clear D. V dropped 0 bases and J dropped 8 bases, with 14 bases sitting between them. The CDR3 totals 15 residues. CDR1 and CDR2 from the germline V gene are SGHRS and YFSETQ. The CDR3 here is CASSLASQEGEKLFF. CDR3 nucleotide sequence: TGCGCCAGCAGCTTGGCCAGCCAGGAGGGAGAAAAACTGTTTTTT.

The V and J genes are TRBV18 and TRBJ2-7; the D is unclear. V lost 1 base and J 0 bases, leaving 4 bases between the germline ends. The CDR3 contains 13 residues. From germline, CDR1 is KGHSH and CDR2 LQKENI. This chain's CDR3 is CASSPRSSYEQYV. Here the CDR3 DNA reads TGTGCCAGCTCACCACGGAGCTCCTACGAGCAGTACGTC.

This clonotype was picked up many times. This chain links TRBV7-3 with TRBJ2-3, with D perhaps assigned TRBD1 or TRBD2 (5 bases each). The CDR3 is 15 amino acids. In germline, CDR1 is SGHTA, CDR2 FQGTGA. V gave up 2 bases and J gave up 14 bases, with 23 bases separating them. CDR3 DNA sequence: TGTGCCAGCAGCTTATTAGGCCGGGGACCAGGAATTCGGTATTTT. Protein product: CASSLLGRGPGIRYF.

Here the CDR3 reads CSARDSYNSPLHF. The DNA for the CDR3 is TGCAGTGCTAGAGACTCCTATAATTCACCCCTCCACTTT. This sequence joins TRBV20-1 and TRBJ1-6; D gene ambiguous. The germline CDR1 and CDR2 sequences are DFQATT and SNEGSKA (reference sequence). This CDR3 is built from 13 residues. V was pared by 0 bases and J by 0 bases, with 0 bases between.

This clonotype has a handful of counts. The rearrangement links TRBV9 to TRBJ2-1; 12 bases fit TRBD2. Germline lookup yields CDR1 SGDLS and CDR2 YYNGEE. The V gene end was trimmed by 2 bases and the J gene end by 3 bases; junction bases not matched to a gene: 3. The CDR3 is 16 amino acids. The CDR3 DNA is TGTGCCAGCAGCGTGAGACTAGCGGGGGACTACAATGAGCAGTTCTTC. It is translated as CASSVRLAGDYNEQFF. The full variable domain, completed using reference TRBV9 and TRBJ2-1, is DSGVTQTPKHLITATGQRVTLRCSPRSGDLSVYWYQQSLDQGLQFLIQYYNGEERAKGNILERFSAQQFPDLHSELNLSSLELGDSALYFCASSVRLAGDYNEQFFGPGTRLTVL.

In its sample, this clonotype was seen a few times. This rearrangement joins TRBV20-1 to TRBJ1-3; D is unresolved. Deletions cut 0 bases from V and 0 bases from J, with 12 bases between. Germline assignment: CDR1 DFQATT and CDR2 SNEGSKA (reference sequence). This CDR3 is 16 amino acids long. The CDR3 DNA is TGCAGTGCTAGAGATCGGGCAAGCTTCTCTGGAAACACCATATATTTT. Translating gives CSARDRASFSGNTIYF.

In its sample, this clonotype was seen a few times. The gene calls are TRBV3-1 and TRBJ2-3; D possibly uses TRBD1 or TRBD2 (6 bases each). The CDR3 length is 16 residues. Between the trimmed V and J ends, which lost 5 bases and 6 bases, there was a span of 21 bases. Looked up from germline, CDR1 is LGHDT and CDR2 is YNNKEL (reference sequence). This CDR3 reads CASSTRFRRGDDTQYF. The DNA for the CDR3 is TGTGCCAGCAGCACACGGTTTCGAAGGGGGGATGATACGCAGTATTTT.

This clonotype has more than one count but fewer than ten. The chain is built from TRBV20-1 and TRBJ1-1, with D unclear. The ends were cut back, 5 bases at V and 1 base at J, with 14 bases in the middle. Germline V gene data show CDR1 as DFQATT and CDR2 as SNEGSKA (reference sequence). CDR3 length: 14 residues. CDR3 sequence reads: CSAGFPVTNTEAFF. For the CDR3, the DNA is TGCAGTGCTGGCTTCCCGGTTACGAACACTGAAGCTTTCTTT.

This rearrangement joins TRBV4-3 to TRBJ1-2; D possibly corresponds to TRBD1 (6 bases). Germline-derived CDR1 and CDR2 are LGHNA and YSLEER. The CDR3 contains 16 residues. The V end was cut by 1 base, the J end by 8 bases, with 20 bases between. DNA of the CDR3: TGCGCCAGCAGCCAAGCCCTCCTCAGGGGTTCCTACGGCTACACCTTC. Translated, it gives CASSQALLRGSYGYTF.

This clonotype was observed a few times. This chain links TRBV19 with TRBJ2-1; 8 bases fit TRBD2. The CDR3 extends over 16 amino acids. Trimming at V came to 7 bases and at J to 0 bases, leaving 8 bases not matched to a gene. Looked up from germline, CDR1 is LNHDA and CDR2 is SQIVND (reference sequence). The CDR3 nucleotides are TGTGCCAGTACCCCAGGAGCGGGGGTCTCCTACAATGAGCAGTTCTTC. Residues: CASTPGAGVSYNEQFF.

This clonotype was counted many times. This rearrangement joins TRBV15 to TRBJ2-7; unclear D gene. Germline CDR1 LNHNV, CDR2 YYDKDF (reference sequence). Trimming stripped 3 bases from V and 6 bases from J, with 9 bases between. CDR3 length: 12 amino acids. CDR3 coding DNA: TGTGCCACCAGCAGGACGACGGGCGAGCAGTACGTC. Its protein is CATSRTTGEQYV.